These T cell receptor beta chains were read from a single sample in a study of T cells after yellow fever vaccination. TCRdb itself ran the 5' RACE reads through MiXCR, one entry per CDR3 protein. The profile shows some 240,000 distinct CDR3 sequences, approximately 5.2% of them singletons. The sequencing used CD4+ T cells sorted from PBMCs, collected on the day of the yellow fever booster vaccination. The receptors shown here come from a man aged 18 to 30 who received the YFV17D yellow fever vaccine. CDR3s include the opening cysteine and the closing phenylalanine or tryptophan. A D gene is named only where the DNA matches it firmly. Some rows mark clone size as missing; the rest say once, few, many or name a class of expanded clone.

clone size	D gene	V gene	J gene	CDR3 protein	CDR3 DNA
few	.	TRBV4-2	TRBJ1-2	CASSQDAAAVVDYGYTF	TGTGCCAGCAGCCAAGATGCTGCAGCAGTAGTTGACTATGGCTACACCTTC
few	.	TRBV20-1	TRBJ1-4	CSARLGGRNEKLFF	TGCAGTGCTCGCCTGGGGGGGAGAAATGAAAAACTGTTTTTT
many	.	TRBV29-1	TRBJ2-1	CSVVRVLGNEQFF	TGCAGCGTTGTCAGGGTTCTCGGCAATGAGCAGTTCTTC
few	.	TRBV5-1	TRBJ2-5	CASRPGGLQETQYF	TGCGCCAGCAGACCCGGTGGCCTCCAAGAGACCCAGTACTTC
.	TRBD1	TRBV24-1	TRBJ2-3	CATSDSGQGTDTQYF	TGTGCCACCAGTGATTCGGGACAGGGCACAGATACGCAGTATTTT
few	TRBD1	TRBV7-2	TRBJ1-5	CASSLEGTGGRSQHF	TGTGCCAGCAGCTTAGAAGGGACAGGGGGAAGGTCCCAGCATTTT
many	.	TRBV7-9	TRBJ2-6	CASSLGPALRSGANVLTF	TGTGCCAGCAGCTTAGGCCCGGCGCTCCGCTCTGGGGCCAACGTCCTGACTTTC
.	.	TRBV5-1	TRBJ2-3	CASSLLGGPTDTQYF	TGCGCCAGCAGCTTGTTGGGGGGGCCTACAGATACGCAGTATTTT
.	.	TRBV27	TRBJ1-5	CASSATVNQPQHF	TGTGCCAGCAGTGCGACAGTCAATCAGCCCCAGCATTTT
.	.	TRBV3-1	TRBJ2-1	CASSQDSILREQFF	TGTGCCAGCAGCCAAGATTCGATCCTACGCGAGCAGTTCTTC
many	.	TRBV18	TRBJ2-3	CASSPNRDDTQYF	TGTGCCAGCTCACCGAATCGGGATGATACGCAGTATTTT